The present TCR beta chain was sequenced within a study of blood T cell repertoires in COVID-19. On the study more broadly: Samples came from the United States, Italy and Spain, spanning acute and convalescent COVID-19. Sources were T cells, B-cell-depleted T cells, or PBMCs; the material itself was cDNA or gDNA.

Per the original methods: Counts of nucleated cells, estimated from reference gene primer amplification, were obtained. Assay used: immunoSEQ multiplex PCR; TCRdb lists only in-frame clones, some missing. The V and J calls and clone size are taken from that table; D and trimming were inferred from the DNA. The table records 70,000 or so clones, approximately 88% of them present only once. The V gene's germline CDR1 is SGHTA and CDR2 FQGNSA. This CDR3 is 17 amino acids long. Trimming took 2 bases from V and 3 from J, leaving 16 bases between them. Material for sequencing was peripheral blood. The origin of this receptor is a man older than 75 with active or convalescent COVID-19. This rearrangement joins TRBV7-2 to TRBJ1-4; weak D call: TRBD1 (6 bases). CDR3 sequence: CASSLFPLGAANEKLFF. CDR3 bases: TGTGCCAGCAGCTTATTTCCGTTGGGGGCGGCTAATGAAAAACTGTTTTTT.